The 25 T cell receptor beta chains below were found in one sample sequenced in a study of blood T cell repertoires in COVID-19. Sequencing used immunoSEQ multiplex PCR; TCRdb keeps in-frame clones, though not all of them. Counted here are approximately 140,000 clones, around nine tenths occurring once; the ten biggest clones make up approximately 2.5%. The specimen was peripheral blood. All receptors come from a human donor in a cohort sampled during active COVID-19.

V is TRBV28 and J is TRBJ2-7, with TRBD1 matching over 7 bases. With 6 bases clipped from V and 4 bases from J, the junction kept 9 bases outside the gene matches. CDR3 length: 14 residues. Germline V lookup: CDR1 MDHEN, CDR2 SYDVKM. CDR3 coding DNA: TGTGCCAGCAGAGAGGTGACAGGGCAATACGAGCAGTACTTC. It is translated as CASREVTGQYEQYF.

V gene TRBV5-1 combines with J gene TRBJ2-5, with D possibly being TRBD2 (5 bases). The CDR3 totals 16 residues. Germline assignment: CDR1 SGHRS and CDR2 YFSETQ. V was shortened by 0 bases and J by 3 bases, with 15 bases between the two germline ends. CDR3 region: CASSLGVIAQKETQYF. CDR3 DNA: TGCGCCAGCAGCTTGGGGGTCATAGCGCAGAAAGAGACCCAGTACTTC.

A few counts support this clone. The CDR3 protein is CASSQGIQNSNEKLFF. The CDR3 bases are TGTGCCAGCAGCCAAGGGATTCAAAACAGTAATGAAAAACTGTTTTTT. This rearrangement joins TRBV4-2 to TRBJ1-4, with D hard to call. Germline V CDR1 and CDR2: LGHNA, YNFKEQ. V was clipped by 1 base and J by 4 bases, with 13 bases between them. This CDR3 comprises 16 residues.

The gene calls are TRBV30 and TRBJ1-4, with a weak D call TRBD1 (5 bases). Looked up from germline, CDR1 is GTSNPN and CDR2 is SVGIG (reference sequence). Deletions cut 0 bases from V and 7 bases from J, with 12 bases between. This CDR3 has 14 amino acids. CDR3 sequence: CAWSVGNQGEKLFF. The CDR3 coding sequence is TGTGCCTGGAGTGTTGGGAATCAGGGTGAAAAACTGTTTTTT.

This sequence joins TRBV30 and TRBJ1-3; D unclear. The CDR3 contains 12 residues. V lost 7 bases, J lost 3 bases, and 10 bases lay in between. Germline V gives CDR1 GTSNPN, CDR2 SVGIG (reference sequence). CDR3 region: CAYSPLGNTIYF. The CDR3, as DNA: TGTGCCTATAGCCCGCTTGGAAACACCATATATTTT.

The chain has TRBV10-3 and TRBJ1-4; a possible D gene is TRBD1 (6 bases). This CDR3 spans 13 amino acids. Germline CDR1 ENHRY, CDR2 SYGVKD. V dropped 8 bases and J dropped 5 bases, with 12 bases sitting between them. The CDR3: CAIGTTENEKLFF. The DNA for the CDR3 is TGTGCCATCGGGACAACGGAGAATGAAAAACTGTTTTTT.

This clone was observed a few times. This chain links TRBV6-1 with TRBJ2-7, with TRBD2 matching over 8 bases. The CDR3 contains 15 residues. The V segment lost 3 bases and the J segment 0 bases; nucleotides outside the gene matches: 4. From germline, CDR1 is MNHNS and CDR2 SASEGT. The CDR3: CASSEREESSYEQYF. The CDR3 DNA is TGTGCCAGCAGTGAGCGGGAGGAGAGCTCCTACGAGCAGTACTTC.

The gene calls are TRBV6-2 or TRBV6-3 and TRBJ2-7; 9 bases align to TRBD1. This CDR3 region has 14 residues. CDR1 is MNHEY and CDR2 is SVGEGT in the germline V gene. V lost 4 bases to trimming and J lost 5 bases; unmatched junction nucleotides: 6. This CDR3 is CASSSDRGSHEQYF. The CDR3 DNA follows: TGTGCCAGCAGTTCAGACAGGGGGTCCCACGAGCAGTACTTC.

This chain joins TRBV7-2 and TRBJ2-2; 10 bases are a match to TRBD2. J gave up 0 bases and V 5 bases, and 6 bases lay outside the gene matches. The CDR3 totals 17 residues. Germline V gives CDR1 SGHTA, CDR2 FQGNSA. The CDR3 sequence: CASSTLLAGPNTGELFF. CDR3 bases: TGTGCCAGCAGCACCCTACTAGCGGGGCCGAACACCGGGGAGCTGTTTTTT.

The genes are TRBV20-1 and TRBJ2-4; D ambiguous. V lost 8 bases and J lost 8, with 13 bases in between. The CDR3 loop spans 11 amino acids. Germline CDR1 reads DFQATT; CDR2 reads SNEGSKA (reference sequence). For the CDR3, the DNA is TGCAGTCCCCAGACAATCGACATTCAGTACTTC. This encodes CSPQTIDIQYF.

The chain employs TRBV10-3 and TRBJ2-2; 7 bases align to TRBD2. The CDR3 consists of 15 residues. CDR1 ENHRY and CDR2 SYGVKD come from the germline V gene. Trimming cost V 4 bases and J 4 bases; bases outside gene matches: 6. In nucleotides, the CDR3 is TGTGCCATCAGTGTAGGACTAGATGGCACCGGGGAGCTGTTTTTT. This translates into CAISVGLDGTGELFF.

In regard to this clone: Other DNA sequences from this sample encode an identical CDR3 as well. The chain recombines TRBV5-1 with TRBJ2-3; 8 nucleotides line up with TRBD1. The CDR3 length is 15 residues. The germline V gene encodes CDR1 SGHRS and CDR2 YFSETQ. Germline trimming cut 1 base from V and 0 bases from J; bases unmatched to any gene: 1. CDR3 bases: TGCGCCAGCAGCTTGCAGGGGGCAAGCACAGATACGCAGTATTTT. Its translation: CASSLQGASTDTQYF. The full variable domain, completed using reference TRBV5-1 and TRBJ2-3, is KAGVTQTPRYLIKTRGQQVTLSCSPISGHRSVSWYQQTPGQGLQFLFEYFSETQRNKGNFPGRFSGRQFSNSRSEMNVSTLELGDSALYLCASSLQGASTDTQYFGPGTRLTVL.

V usage is TRBV4-2 and J usage is TRBJ1-5; D is unresolved. V was pared by 0 bases and J by 3 bases, with 9 bases between. Germline V CDR1 and CDR2: LGHNA, YNFKEQ. CDR3 length equals 15 residues. The CDR3 loop reads CASSQDNRPNQPQHF. CDR3 nucleotides: TGTGCCAGCAGCCAAGATAACAGACCCAATCAGCCCCAGCATTTT.

The chain employs TRBV28 and TRBJ2-1; TRBD2 might be the D (6 bases). With 5 bases removed from V and 9 bases from J, the gap between germline ends came to 14 bases. The CDR3 extends over 13 amino acids. Germline V gene sequence: CDR1 MDHEN, CDR2 SYDVKM. The CDR3 region is CASSPAGPGEQFF. In DNA form, the CDR3 reads TGTGCCAGCAGTCCAGCGGGCCCTGGTGAGCAGTTCTTC. The complete variable domain, with remaining parts taken from reference TRBV28 and TRBJ2-1, reads DVKVTQSSRYLVKRTGEKVFLECVQDMDHENMFWYRQDPGLGLRLIYFSYDVKMKEKGDIPEGYSVSREKKERFSLILESASTNQTSMYLCASSPAGPGEQFFGPGTRLTVL.

This chain connects TRBV6-5 to TRBJ2-2; possibly TRBD1 for D (6 bases). This CDR3 is built from 14 residues. The V gene lost 4 bases and the J gene lost 0 bases, with 6 bases spanning the gap. Germline-derived CDR1 and CDR2 are MNHEY and SVGAGI. CDR3 bases: TGTGCCAGCAGTTGGACAGCGAACACCGGGGAGCTGTTTTTT. Its translation: CASSWTANTGELFF.

CDR3 sequence: CASSPQGWGQGAHEQYF. CDR3 coding DNA: TGTGCCAGCAGCCCCCAGGGTTGGGGACAGGGGGCCCACGAGCAGTACTTC. The chain carries TRBV5-4 and TRBJ2-7; 12 bases line up with TRBD1. This CDR3 comprises 17 residues. CDR1 is SGHNT, CDR2 YYREEE, per germline (reference sequence). The ends lost 4 bases at V and 5 bases at J; junction bases unmatched: 13.

J is TRBJ2-5 and V is TRBV7-2, with TRBD2 matching over 10 bases. J lost 5 bases, V lost 5 bases, and 5 bases had no gene match. CDR3 length: 14 amino acids. In germline, CDR1 is SGHTA, CDR2 FQGNSA. CDR3 protein: CASSPGLAVETQYF. CDR3 sequence (DNA): TGTGCCAGCAGCCCCGGACTAGCGGTGGAGACCCAGTACTTC.

The genes are TRBV29-1 and TRBJ2-1; 8 nucleotides agree with TRBD1. J lost 8 bases, V lost 8 bases, and 8 bases had no gene match. CDR1 is SQVTM and CDR2 is ANQGSEA in the germline V gene. This CDR3 spans 12 amino acids. DNA for the CDR3: TGCAGCCTCTGGACAGGGCCCCATGAGCAGTTCTTC. This sequence encodes CSLWTGPHEQFF.

The chain links TRBV2 to TRBJ2-1; 12 positions agree with TRBD2. CDR1 is SNHLY, CDR2 FYNNEI, per germline. Trimming took 5 bases from V and 9 from J; bases not matched to a gene: 8. The CDR3 extends over 15 amino acids. The CDR3 sequence: CASSRTSGTGGEQFF. CDR3 DNA sequence: TGTGCCAGCAGTCGGACTAGCGGGACGGGGGGTGAGCAGTTCTTC.

The rearrangement uses TRBV5-5 and TRBJ1-4, with 9 bases lining up with TRBD1. CDR3 length: 16 amino acids. CDR1 is SGHKS and CDR2 is YYEKEE in the germline V gene (reference sequence). V was pared by 1 base and J by 2 bases, with 3 bases of the junction left unmatched. The DNA for the CDR3 is TGTGCCAGCAGCTTGAACAGGGGGCTGACTAATGAAAAACTGTTTTTT. It is translated as CASSLNRGLTNEKLFF.

The V gene is TRBV18, the J gene TRBJ2-4, with a possible D match to TRBD1 (5 bases). V lost 3 bases and J lost 8, with 14 bases in between. Germline CDR1 KGHSH, CDR2 LQKENI. This CDR3 has 14 residues. The CDR3 loop reads CASSPRVSADIQYF. CDR3 DNA sequence: TGTGCCAGCTCACCCAGGGTCTCGGCGGACATTCAGTACTTC.

The rearrangement uses TRBV4-2 and TRBJ2-3; D is possibly TRBD2 (6 bases). This CDR3 has 16 amino acids. Trimming cost V 1 base and J 3 bases, with 14 bases left between them. Germline lookup yields CDR1 LGHNA and CDR2 YNFKEQ. This CDR3 reads CASSQVLASETDTQYF. The CDR3 DNA sequence: TGTGCCAGCAGCCAAGTCCTAGCGTCTGAGACAGATACGCAGTATTTT.

V gene TRBV7-8 combines with J gene TRBJ1-1, with D possibly TRBD1 on 5 matching bases. The germline gives CDR1 SGHVS, CDR2 FQNEAQ. The CDR3 runs to 16 residues. The germline V and J ends were trimmed by 5 bases and 6 bases, with 22 bases remaining between them. The CDR3 sequence is CASSPILAGIGAEAFF. CDR3 DNA sequence: TGTGCCAGCAGCCCCATACTTGCAGGGATCGGCGCTGAAGCTTTCTTT.

The chain combines TRBV19 with TRBJ1-2, with D possibly matching TRBD1 (6 bases). Germline CDR1 and CDR2: LNHDA and SQIVND (reference sequence). V lost 4 bases, J lost 6 bases, and 12 bases lay in between. This CDR3 is built from 13 residues. The CDR3 loop reads CASSTDRRDGYTF. Written as DNA, the CDR3 is TGTGCCAGTAGTACCGACAGGCGGGATGGCTACACCTTC.

The chain employs TRBV7-2 and TRBJ1-6; the match to TRBD1 covers 7 bases. This CDR3 is built from 16 residues. Germline CDR1 is SGHTA and CDR2 is FQGNSA. The junction had 7 bases not matched to a gene; V was cut back by 2 bases and J by 6 bases. The CDR3 nucleotides read TGTGCCAGCAGCTTACGACCCGGACAGGTTAATTCACCCCTCCACTTT. It specifies CASSLRPGQVNSPLHF.